This T cell receptor beta chain comes out of a study of T-cell memory formation after mild COVID-19. The table lists this clonotype with many counts. The 5'RACE method, run with constant-segment primers, produced TCR alpha and TCR beta cDNA libraries (carrying sample barcodes and UMIs). From the 5' RACE reads, TCRdb called clonotypes with MiXCR, one entry per CDR3 protein. The sample includes tens of thousands of distinct CDR3 sequences, 5.5% to 7% of them seen just once. The CDR3 length is 13 residues. The ends were cut back, 1 base at V and 5 bases at J, with 6 bases in the middle. Germline-derived CDR1 and CDR2 are SGHRS and YFSETQ.

The V and J genes are TRBV5-1 and TRBJ2-2, with D uncertain. The material sequenced was PBMCs or a T cell subset sorted from them (not recorded which). This TCR was sampled from an adult who had mild COVID-19 (a few samples of this study predate the infection). Cell type and time point are not known. This CDR3 reads CASSLFGTGELFF. CDR3 DNA sequence: TGCGCCAGCAGCTTGTTCGGGACCGGGGAGCTGTTTTTT.